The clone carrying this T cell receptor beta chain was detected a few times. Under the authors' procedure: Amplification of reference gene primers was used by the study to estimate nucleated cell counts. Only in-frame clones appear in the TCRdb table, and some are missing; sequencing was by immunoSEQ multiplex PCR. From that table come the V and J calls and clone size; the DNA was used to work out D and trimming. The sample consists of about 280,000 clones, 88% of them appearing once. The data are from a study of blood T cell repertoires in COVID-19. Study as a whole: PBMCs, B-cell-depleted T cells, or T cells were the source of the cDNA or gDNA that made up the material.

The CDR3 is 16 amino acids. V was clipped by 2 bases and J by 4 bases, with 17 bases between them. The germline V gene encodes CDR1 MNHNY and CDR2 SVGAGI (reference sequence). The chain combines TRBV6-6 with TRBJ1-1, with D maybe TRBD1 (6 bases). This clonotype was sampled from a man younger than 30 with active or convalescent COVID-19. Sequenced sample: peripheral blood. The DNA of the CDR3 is TGTGCCAGCAGTTACCAGCCACTAACAGGGATCACTGAAGCTTTCTTT. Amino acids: CASSYQPLTGITEAFF.